Following are 17 T cell receptor beta chains from one sample sequenced in a study of blood T cells in healthy people across ages. Next came a second PCR, run for roughly 6 to 11 cycles, which used a sample-barcoded 5' primer along with a J-beta primer mix. TCRdb called the 5' RACE reads again in MiXCR, with one record for every CDR3 protein. The data hold under 850,000 distinct CDR3 sequences, with 30% to 45% observed a single time. Material for sequencing was blood. The receptor set was obtained from a man between 18 and 29 years old in good health.

The J gene is TRBJ2-7, the V gene TRBV6-5; perhaps D is TRBD1 or TRBD2 (5 bases each). Germline V lookup: CDR1 MNHEY, CDR2 SVGAGI. V was shortened by 6 bases and J by 0 bases, with 12 bases between the two germline ends. The CDR3 is 14 residues long. The CDR3 loop is CASRPEGNSYEQYF. Here the CDR3 DNA reads TGTGCCAGCAGGCCCGAGGGGAACTCCTACGAGCAGTACTTC.

This clonotype was observed once. The CDR3 is CASTKTPGQGNTGELFF. CDR3 nucleotide sequence: TGTGCCAGCACCAAAACCCCGGGACAGGGTAACACCGGGGAGCTGTTTTTT. The J gene is TRBJ2-2, the V gene TRBV7-2; TRBD1 agrees at 9 bases. With V trimmed by 7 bases and J by 2 bases, 11 bases remained unmatched. CDR3 size: 17 residues. Looked up from germline, CDR1 is SGHTA and CDR2 is FQGNSA.

J is TRBJ1-4 and V is TRBV15, with D unclear. Trimming took 2 bases from V and 5 from J, leaving 12 bases between them. The CDR3 sequence is 15 residues long. Germline-derived CDR1 and CDR2 are LNHNV and YYDKDF (reference sequence). CDR3 bases: TGTGCCACCAGCAGATTAAAGGGAGGGAATGAAAAACTGTTTTTT. Its translation is CATSRLKGGNEKLFF. Full variable domain (rest looked up from reference TRBV15 and TRBJ1-4): DAMVIQNPRYQVTQFGKPVTLSCSQTLNHNVMYWYQQKSSQAPKLLFHYYDKDFNNEADTPDNFQSRRPNTSFCFLDIRSPGLGDTAMYLCATSRLKGGNEKLFFGSGTQLSVL.

The rearrangement uses TRBV30 and TRBJ1-4; D gene unclear. This CDR3 has 12 residues. V shed 3 bases and J shed 7 bases, with 9 bases lying between them. Germline loops: CDR1 GTSNPN, CDR2 SVGIG (reference sequence). In DNA form, the CDR3 reads TGTGCCTGGAGGCTCGACTCTGAAAAACTGTTTTTT. It encodes CAWRLDSEKLFF.

Points on this clonotype: Relative to the germline gene, one junction end is altered; a read error may explain this. V usage is TRBV29-1 and J usage is TRBJ2-3; D remains ambiguous. Germline assignment: CDR1 SQVTM and CDR2 ANQGSEA. This CDR3 is 13 amino acids long. CDR3 nucleotide sequence: TGCAGCGTTGGCTCGTTCGCCACAGATACGCTGTATTTT. It encodes CSVGSFATDTLYF.

The CDR3 DNA reads as TGTGCCAGCAGTCCCTGGACAGCATACTCCTACAATGAGCAGTTCTTC. Amino acids: CASSPWTAYSYNEQFF. The chain joins TRBV27 to TRBJ2-1, with D tentatively TRBD1 (6 bases). The CDR3 extends over 16 amino acids. V lost 5 bases and J 0 bases, leaving 14 bases between the germline ends. The germline gives CDR1 MNHEY, CDR2 SMNVEV (reference sequence).

The gene calls are TRBV12-3 or TRBV12-4 and TRBJ2-3; 7 positions match TRBD2. CDR3 length equals 12 residues. V gave up 6 bases and J gave up 10 bases; unmatched junction bases: 7. The CDR3 DNA is TGTGCCAGCAGCCTCCTAGCGGAGTCGCAGTATTTT. Translating it yields CASSLLAESQYF.

This clonotype was seen once. The chain employs TRBV6-1 and TRBJ2-2, with D maybe TRBD1 (6 bases). With 3 bases removed from V and 0 bases from J, the gap between germline ends came to 8 bases. CDR3 length equals 15 residues. Germline loops: CDR1 MNHNS, CDR2 SASEGT. The CDR3 reads CASSESGANTGELFF. The CDR3 DNA is TGTGCCAGCAGTGAGTCAGGGGCGAACACCGGGGAGCTGTTTTTT.

The chain uses TRBV18 and TRBJ2-1; TRBD1 matches at 9 bases. This CDR3 comprises 14 residues. The germline CDR1 and CDR2 sequences are KGHSH and LQKENI. The J segment lost 10 bases and the V segment lost 5 bases, leaving 9 bases of the junction unmatched. The CDR3 region has the DNA TGTGCCAGCTCAACACAGGGGGCGCGAGAGGAGCAGTTCTTC. Residues: CASSTQGAREEQFF.

This clonotype was observed a handful of times. This chain joins TRBV5-1 and TRBJ2-3, with TRBD1 as a possible D gene (6 bases). V was shortened by 2 bases and J by 1 base, with 20 bases between the two germline ends. The germline gives CDR1 SGHRS, CDR2 YFSETQ. This CDR3 has 18 residues. This CDR3 is CASSLRAQGHRGTDTQYF. The CDR3 coding sequence is TGCGCCAGCAGCTTAAGGGCGCAGGGACACCGGGGCACAGATACGCAGTATTTT.

This clonotype showed up many times. V is TRBV12-3 or TRBV12-4 and J is TRBJ2-1; 9 bases fit TRBD2. The CDR3 is 18 residues long. With V trimmed by 3 bases and J by 3 bases, 12 bases remained unmatched. The CDR3 region is CASSLAGGPGRYYNEQFF. As DNA, the CDR3 is TGTGCCAGCAGTTTGGCGGGGGGGCCGGGGAGGTACTACAATGAGCAGTTCTTC.

V gene TRBV28 combines with J gene TRBJ1-1, with 7 bases lining up with TRBD1. Germline CDR1 and CDR2: MDHEN and SYDVKM. This CDR3 is built from 15 residues. V lost 7 bases, J lost 3 bases, and 11 bases stayed unmatched. The CDR3 bases are TGTGCCAGCACCCGAGCAGGCAGGGGGGACACTGAAGCTTTCTTT. As protein: CASTRAGRGDTEAFF. Full variable domain (rest looked up from reference TRBV28 and TRBJ1-1): DVKVTQSSRYLVKRTGEKVFLECVQDMDHENMFWYRQDPGLGLRLIYFSYDVKMKEKGDIPEGYSVSREKKERFSLILESASTNQTSMYLCASTRAGRGDTEAFFGQGTRLTVV.

In this sample, this clonotype turned up once. The chain employs TRBV4-3 and TRBJ2-5; 12 bases match TRBD2. This CDR3 is 17 amino acids long. V lost 2 bases and J lost 2; bases outside the gene matches: 6. Germline assignment: CDR1 LGHNA and CDR2 YSLEER. As DNA, the CDR3 is TGCGCCAGCAGCCAATACCTGGGGACTAGCGGGCAAGAGACCCAGTACTTC. Translated: CASSQYLGTSGQETQYF.

The chain is built from TRBV24-1 and TRBJ2-4; D tentatively fits TRBD1 or TRBD2 (6 bases each). The DNA matches TRBJ2-5 better at its end, which makes the J call doubtful. Germline V gene lookup returns CDR1 KGHDR and CDR2 SFDVKD. The CDR3 contains 14 residues. In DNA form, the CDR3 reads TGTGCCACCAGTGATCTCGGGGGCACGGAGACCCAGTACTTC. Translating gives CATSDLGGTETQYF.

This clonotype was picked up a small number of times. The genes are TRBV7-2 and TRBJ1-2; 8 positions match TRBD1. Trimming at V came to 5 bases and at J to 13 bases, leaving 6 bases not matched to a gene. CDR3 length: 11 amino acids. CDR1 SGHTA and CDR2 FQGNSA come from the germline V gene. CDR3 sequence reads: CASSPRGLFTF. DNA of the CDR3: TGTGCCAGCAGCCCCAGGGGGCTCTTCACCTTC.

The V and J genes are TRBV2 and TRBJ1-4, with a possible D match to TRBD1 (5 bases). Germline V gene lookup returns CDR1 SNHLY and CDR2 FYNNEI. V was pared by 4 bases and J by 8 bases, with 17 bases between. The CDR3 spans 15 residues. The CDR3: CASSGIEGRGEKLFF. CDR3 nucleotides: TGTGCCAGCAGTGGTATAGAGGGGCGGGGAGAAAAACTGTTTTTT.

The chain is built from TRBV3-1 and TRBJ1-3; a weak D match, TRBD1 (5 bases). CDR3 size: 16 residues. V was cut by 1 base and J by 0 bases, with 10 bases left in between. In germline, CDR1 is LGHDT, CDR2 YNNKEL (reference sequence). CDR3: CASSQAPTDSGNTIYF. The CDR3 bases are TGTGCCAGCAGCCAAGCTCCGACAGACTCTGGAAACACCATATATTTT.